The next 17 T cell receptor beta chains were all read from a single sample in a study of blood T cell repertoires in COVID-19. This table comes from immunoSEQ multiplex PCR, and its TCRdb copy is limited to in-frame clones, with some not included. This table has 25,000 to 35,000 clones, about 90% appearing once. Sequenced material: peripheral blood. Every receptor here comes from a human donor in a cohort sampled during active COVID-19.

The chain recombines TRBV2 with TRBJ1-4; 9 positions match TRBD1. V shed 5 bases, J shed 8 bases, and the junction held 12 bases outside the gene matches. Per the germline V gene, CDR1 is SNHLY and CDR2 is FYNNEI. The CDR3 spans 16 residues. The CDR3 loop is CASSKDRGVIGEKLFF. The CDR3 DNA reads TGTGCCAGCAGTAAGGACAGGGGAGTAATTGGGGAAAAACTGTTTTTT. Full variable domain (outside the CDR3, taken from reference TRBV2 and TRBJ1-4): EPEVTQTPSHQVTQMGQEVILRCVPISNHLYFYWYRQILGQKVEFLVSFYNNEISEKSEIFDDQFSVERPDGSNFTLKIRSTKLEDSAMYFCASSKDRGVIGEKLFFGSGTQLSVL.

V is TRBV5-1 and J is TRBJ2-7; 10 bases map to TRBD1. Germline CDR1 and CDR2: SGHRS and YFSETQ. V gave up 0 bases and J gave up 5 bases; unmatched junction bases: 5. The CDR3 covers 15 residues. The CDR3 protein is CASSLDDRGPNEQYF. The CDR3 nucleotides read TGCGCCAGCAGCTTGGACGACAGGGGGCCCAACGAGCAGTACTTC.

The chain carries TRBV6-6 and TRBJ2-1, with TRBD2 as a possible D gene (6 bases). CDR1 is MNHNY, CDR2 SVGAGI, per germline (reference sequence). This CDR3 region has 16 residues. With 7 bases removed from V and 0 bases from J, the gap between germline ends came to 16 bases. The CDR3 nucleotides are TGTGCCAGCACCGACACGGTCGGGAGCTCCTACAATGAGCAGTTCTTC. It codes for CASTDTVGSSYNEQFF.

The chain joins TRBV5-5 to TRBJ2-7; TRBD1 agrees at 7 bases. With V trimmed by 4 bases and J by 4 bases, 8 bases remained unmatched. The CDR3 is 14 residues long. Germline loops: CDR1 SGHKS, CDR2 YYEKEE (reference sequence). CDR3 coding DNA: TGTGCCAGCAGCAACCGACAGGGAGAATACGAGCAGTACTTC. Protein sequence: CASSNRQGEYEQYF.

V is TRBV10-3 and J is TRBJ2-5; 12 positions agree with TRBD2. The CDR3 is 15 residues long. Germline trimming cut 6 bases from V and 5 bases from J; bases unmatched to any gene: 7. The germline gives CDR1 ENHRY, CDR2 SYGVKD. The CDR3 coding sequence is TGTGCCATCAGCTCGGGACTAGCGGGTCTGGAGACCCAGTACTTC. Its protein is CAISSGLAGLETQYF.

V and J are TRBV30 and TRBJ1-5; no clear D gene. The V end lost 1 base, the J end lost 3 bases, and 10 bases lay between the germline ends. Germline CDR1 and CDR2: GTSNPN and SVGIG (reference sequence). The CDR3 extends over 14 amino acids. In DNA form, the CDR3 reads TGTGCCTGGAGTGACGGTCAGGTCAATCAGCCCCAGCATTTT. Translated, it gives CAWSDGQVNQPQHF.

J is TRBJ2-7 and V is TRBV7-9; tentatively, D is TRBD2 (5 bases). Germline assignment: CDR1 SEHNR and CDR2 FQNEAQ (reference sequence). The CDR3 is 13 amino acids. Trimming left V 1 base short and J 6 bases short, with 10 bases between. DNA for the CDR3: TGTGCCAGCAGCTTAGGGGAAGAGGGCGAGCAGTACTTC. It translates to CASSLGEEGEQYF.

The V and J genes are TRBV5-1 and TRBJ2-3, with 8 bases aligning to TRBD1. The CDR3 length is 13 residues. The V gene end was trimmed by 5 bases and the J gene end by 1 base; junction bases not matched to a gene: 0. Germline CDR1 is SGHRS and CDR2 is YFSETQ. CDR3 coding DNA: TGCGCCAGCAGGACAGGGGGCACAGATACGCAGTATTTT. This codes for CASRTGGTDTQYF. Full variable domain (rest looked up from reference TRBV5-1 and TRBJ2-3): KAGVTQTPRYLIKTRGQQVTLSCSPISGHRSVSWYQQTPGQGLQFLFEYFSETQRNKGNFPGRFSGRQFSNSRSEMNVSTLELGDSALYLCASRTGGTDTQYFGPGTRLTVL.

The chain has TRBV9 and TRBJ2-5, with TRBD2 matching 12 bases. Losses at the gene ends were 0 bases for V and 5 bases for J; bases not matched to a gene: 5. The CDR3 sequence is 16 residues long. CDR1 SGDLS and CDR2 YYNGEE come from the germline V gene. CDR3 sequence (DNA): TGTGCCAGCAGCGTAGGTCTAGCGGGGGGGTCGGAGACCCAGTACTTC. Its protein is CASSVGLAGGSETQYF.

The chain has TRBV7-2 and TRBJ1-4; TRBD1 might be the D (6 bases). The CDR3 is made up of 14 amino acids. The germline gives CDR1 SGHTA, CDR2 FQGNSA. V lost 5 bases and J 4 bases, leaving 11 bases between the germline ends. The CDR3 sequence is CASSKTGLNEKLFF. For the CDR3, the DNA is TGTGCCAGCAGCAAGACAGGACTTAATGAAAAACTGTTTTTT.

CDR3 DNA sequence: TGCGCCAGCAGCGCGGACATGAAGGGACAGCCCCAGCATTTT. Translation gives CASSADMKGQPQHF. This sequence joins TRBV10-1 and TRBJ1-5; possible D gene TRBD1, 5 bases. This CDR3 contains 14 residues. Germline V lookup: CDR1 WNHNN, CDR2 SYGVQD (reference sequence). Trimming shortened V by 6 bases and J by 7 bases, and 16 bases separated the two germline ends.

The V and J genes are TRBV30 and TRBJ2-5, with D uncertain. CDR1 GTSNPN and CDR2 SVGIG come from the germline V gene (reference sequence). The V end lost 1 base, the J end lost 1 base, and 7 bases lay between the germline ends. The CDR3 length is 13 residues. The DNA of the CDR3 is TGTGCCTGGAGTGCCGACTTCCAAGAGACCCAGTACTTC. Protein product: CAWSADFQETQYF.

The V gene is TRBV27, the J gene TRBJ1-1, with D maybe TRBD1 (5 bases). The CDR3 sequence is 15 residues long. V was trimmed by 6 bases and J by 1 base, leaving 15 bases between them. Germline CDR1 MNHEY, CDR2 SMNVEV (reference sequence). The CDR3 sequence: CASRSGGGRNTEAFF. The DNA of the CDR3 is TGTGCCAGCAGGTCCGGGGGGGGAAGGAACACTGAAGCTTTCTTT.

The CDR3 here is CASSLLIEGYGYTF. The DNA of the CDR3 is TGTGCCAGCAGTTTATTAATTGAGGGCTATGGCTACACCTTC. The chain links TRBV27 to TRBJ1-2; the D is unclear. Trimming removed 1 base at V and 4 bases at J, with 10 bases between. The CDR3 runs 14 residues. From germline, CDR1 is MNHEY and CDR2 SMNVEV (reference sequence).

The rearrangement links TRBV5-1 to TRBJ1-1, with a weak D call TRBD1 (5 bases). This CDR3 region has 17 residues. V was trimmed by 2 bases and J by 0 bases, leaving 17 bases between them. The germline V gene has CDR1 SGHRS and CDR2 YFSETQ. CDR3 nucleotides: TGCGCCAGCAGCTTAATGTCAGGGTCGTATATGAACACTGAAGCTTTCTTT. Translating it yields CASSLMSGSYMNTEAFF.

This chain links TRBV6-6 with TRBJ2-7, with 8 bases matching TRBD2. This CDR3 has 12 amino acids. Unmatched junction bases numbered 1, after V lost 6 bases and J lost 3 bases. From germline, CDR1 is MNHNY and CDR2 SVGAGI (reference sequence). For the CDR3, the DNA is TGTGCCAGCAGCGGGACTAGCTACGAGCAGTACTTC. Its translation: CASSGTSYEQYF.

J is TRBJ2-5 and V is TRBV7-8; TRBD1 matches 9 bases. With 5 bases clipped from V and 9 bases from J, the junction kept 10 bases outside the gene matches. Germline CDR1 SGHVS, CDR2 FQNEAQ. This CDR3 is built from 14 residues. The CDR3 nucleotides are TGTGCCAGCAGCATTACAGGGGGCGGGAACGCCCAGTACTTC. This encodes CASSITGGGNAQYF.